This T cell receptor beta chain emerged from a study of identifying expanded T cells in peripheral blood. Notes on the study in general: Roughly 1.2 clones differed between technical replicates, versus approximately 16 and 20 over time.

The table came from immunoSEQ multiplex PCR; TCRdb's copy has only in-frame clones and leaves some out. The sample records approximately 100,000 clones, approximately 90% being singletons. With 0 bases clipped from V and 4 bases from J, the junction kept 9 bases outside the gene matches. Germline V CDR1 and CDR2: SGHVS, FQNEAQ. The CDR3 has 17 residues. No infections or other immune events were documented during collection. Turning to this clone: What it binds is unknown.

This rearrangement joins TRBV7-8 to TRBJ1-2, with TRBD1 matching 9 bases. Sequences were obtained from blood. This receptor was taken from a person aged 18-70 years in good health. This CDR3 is CASSLAVGTGTVYGYTF. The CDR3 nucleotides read TGTGCCAGCAGCTTAGCTGTTGGGACAGGGACGGTCTATGGCTACACCTTC.